Presented here are 26 T cell receptor beta chains from one specimen sequenced in a study of blood T cell repertoires in COVID-19 (dated by TCRdb to the early 2020s). The library was produced with the immunoSEQ multiplex PCR assay. Imported from immuneACCESS, the table was reduced by TCRdb to in-frame sequences with V and J called. These copies leave out some clones; in studies compared against another copy, an unresolved V gene accounts for under half, and the cause of the remainder is not known. The sample table records hundreds of thousands of clones; 75% to 85% of these occur just once. The top ten clonotypes cover approximately 8.6% of the sample. Material: PBMCs or T cells enriched from blood (not recorded which). Receptors originate from a woman aged 45 to 65 with acute COVID-19.

This chain links TRBV30 with TRBJ1-1; D unresolved. Trimming removed 0 bases from V and 4 bases from J, with 9 bases in between. CDR1 GTSNPN and CDR2 SVGIG come from the germline V gene (reference sequence). The CDR3 loop spans 13 amino acids. The CDR3 region is CAWSVYGSTEAFF. CDR3 bases: TGTGCCTGGAGTGTGTACGGGAGCACTGAAGCTTTCTTT. The whole variable domain, filled in from reference TRBV30 and TRBJ1-1, reads SQTIHQWPATLVQPVGSPLSLECTVEGTSNPNLYWYRQAAGRGLQLLFYSVGIGQISSEVPQNLSASRPQDRQFILSSKKLLLSDSGFYLCAWSVYGSTEAFFGQGTRLTVV.

V and J are TRBV24-1 and TRBJ2-1, with TRBD1 identical over 8 bases. The V gene's germline CDR1 is KGHDR and CDR2 SFDVKD. V shed 3 bases and J 8 bases; nucleotides not matched to a gene: 8. This CDR3 comprises 15 residues. The DNA for the CDR3 is TGTGCCACCAGTGATGGCCAGGGGGCCGGGGATGAGCAGTTCTTC. This sequence encodes CATSDGQGAGDEQFF.

V and J are TRBV27 and TRBJ2-7; 7 bases match TRBD1. In germline, CDR1 is MNHEY, CDR2 SMNVEV (reference sequence). The V gene end was trimmed by 5 bases and the J gene end by 6 bases; junction bases not matched to a gene: 7. The CDR3 has 13 amino acids. CDR3 DNA sequence: TGTGCCAGCAGTCCGCGACAGGGTCGCGAGCAGTACTTC. Translation gives CASSPRQGREQYF.

This rearrangement joins TRBV4-3 to TRBJ1-5; 7 nucleotides agree with TRBD1. V shed 1 base and J 7 bases; nucleotides not matched to a gene: 7. The CDR3 length is 15 residues. The V gene's germline CDR1 is LGHNA and CDR2 YSLEER. In DNA form, the CDR3 reads TGCGCCAGCAGCCAAGGAGCCCAGGGGGGACAGCCCCAGCATTTT. It yields the protein CASSQGAQGGQPQHF.

This chain connects TRBV19 to TRBJ2-5, with 7 nucleotides matching TRBD2. The V gene end was trimmed by 5 bases and the J gene end by 5 bases; junction bases not matched to a gene: 14. Germline V gene sequence: CDR1 LNHDA, CDR2 SQIVND (reference sequence). The CDR3 totals 16 residues. Here the CDR3 reads CASSAPQRGAGETQYF. Here the CDR3 DNA reads TGTGCCAGTAGTGCCCCGCAGCGGGGCGCCGGGGAGACCCAGTACTTC.

The chain links TRBV6-1 to TRBJ1-2; TRBD1 is a possible D gene (6 bases). V was cut by 2 bases and J by 2 bases, with 12 bases left in between. Per the germline V gene, CDR1 is MNHNS and CDR2 is SASEGT. The CDR3 has 15 amino acids. In nucleotides, the CDR3 is TGTGCCAGCAGTGAACCCGGGACACCGAACTATGGCTACACCTTC. Amino acid sequence: CASSEPGTPNYGYTF.

This clone was found once. The chain has TRBV2 and TRBJ1-6, with 8 nucleotides matching TRBD1. Germline V gives CDR1 SNHLY, CDR2 FYNNEI. The ends lost 1 base at V and 1 base at J; junction bases unmatched: 0. This CDR3 comprises 16 residues. DNA for the CDR3: TGTGCCAGCAGTGAAGGGACAGGGTCCTATAATTCACCCCTCCACTTT. It encodes CASSEGTGSYNSPLHF.

This chain links TRBV9 with TRBJ2-3; D unclear. V lost 4 bases, J lost 7 bases, and 19 bases lay in between. Looked up from germline, CDR1 is SGDLS and CDR2 is YYNGEE. The CDR3 runs 15 residues. The chain's CDR3 is CASSYFGFAENTQYF. CDR3 DNA sequence: TGTGCCAGCAGCTATTTCGGTTTTGCTGAGAATACGCAGTATTTT.

This sequence joins TRBV7-9 and TRBJ2-7; tentative D call: TRBD2 (6 bases). The V end was cut by 1 base, the J end by 6 bases, with 13 bases between. Per the germline V gene, CDR1 is SEHNR and CDR2 is FQNEAQ (reference sequence). This CDR3 is built from 14 residues. The CDR3 sequence: CASSLGGVRREQYF. CDR3 in DNA: TGTGCCAGCAGCTTAGGGGGGGTCCGGCGCGAGCAGTACTTC.

The gene calls are TRBV18 and TRBJ2-2; the match to TRBD2 covers 12 bases. This CDR3 is built from 17 residues. Germline assignment: CDR1 KGHSH and CDR2 LQKENI. The V segment lost 2 bases and the J segment 2 bases; nucleotides outside the gene matches: 3. CDR3 protein: CASSPTSGGTNTGELFF. CDR3 DNA: TGTGCCAGCTCACCAACTAGCGGGGGGACAAACACCGGGGAGCTGTTTTTT.

The J gene is TRBJ1-1, the V gene TRBV19; no reliable D call. The CDR3 is 13 residues long. The V and J ends lost 4 bases and 2 bases respectively, with 8 bases between them. Germline assignment: CDR1 LNHDA and CDR2 SQIVND (reference sequence). The CDR3 region has the DNA TGTGCCAGTAGTAGGCAGTTTAACACTGAAGCTTTCTTT. The encoded protein is CASSRQFNTEAFF. Looking up the rest from reference TRBV19 and TRBJ1-1 gives the full variable domain: DGGITQSPKYLFRKEGQNVTLSCEQNLNHDAMYWYRQDPGQGLRLIYYSQIVNDFQKGDIAEGYSVSREKKESFPLTVTSAQKNPTAFYLCASSRQFNTEAFFGQGTRLTVV.

The chain is built from TRBV5-8 and TRBJ1-5, with TRBD1 matching over 8 bases. V dropped 3 bases and J dropped 0; count of bases not matched to a gene: 5. The CDR3 loop spans 16 amino acids. The V gene's germline CDR1 is SGHTS and CDR2 YDEGEE. For the CDR3, the DNA is TGTGCCAGCAGCTCCCTGACAGGGGTTAGCAATCAGCCCCAGCATTTT. Translation gives CASSSLTGVSNQPQHF.

The chain couples TRBV7-9 to TRBJ2-1; TRBD1 agrees at 10 bases. Trimming cost V 2 bases and J 5 bases; bases outside gene matches: 3. Germline lookup yields CDR1 SEHNR and CDR2 FQNEAQ (reference sequence). This CDR3 region has 15 residues. The CDR3 DNA is TGTGCCAGCAGCTTACGGACAGGGGGAAACAATGAGCAGTTCTTC. Its protein is CASSLRTGGNNEQFF.

The chain uses TRBV30 and TRBJ1-2; 9 bases fit TRBD1. V trimming: 7 bases; J trimming: 8 bases; junction bases outside the gene matches: 5. The CDR3 is 11 amino acids. Per the germline V gene, CDR1 is GTSNPN and CDR2 is SVGIG (reference sequence). The CDR3 loop is CASYRGHGYTF. The CDR3 DNA reads as TGTGCCTCGTACAGGGGGCACGGCTACACCTTC.

This clone was observed a handful of times. The rearrangement uses TRBV21-1 and TRBJ1-5. TRBV21-1 is reported as a pseudogene. The CDR3 covers 14 residues. CDR3 nucleotide sequence: TGTGCCAGCAGCAAAGCCCCTCGGAGTCAGCCCCAGCATTTT. It codes for CASSKAPRSQPQHF.

CDR3 coding DNA: TGCAGCACCGCGGGACAGGGGCCAGAGGATACGCAGTATTTT. It codes for CSTAGQGPEDTQYF. The gene calls are TRBV29-1 and TRBJ2-3; 10 bases agree with TRBD1. V lost 8 bases, J lost 6 bases, and 11 bases stayed unmatched. The CDR3 totals 14 residues. The germline CDR1 and CDR2 sequences are SQVTM and ANQGSEA.

This chain connects TRBV13 to TRBJ2-7, with D possibly being TRBD1 (6 bases). Per germline, CDR1 PRHDT and CDR2 FYEKMQ (reference sequence). The CDR3 is 14 amino acids. Trimming shortened V by 2 bases and J by 3 bases, and 11 bases separated the two germline ends. The CDR3 DNA reads TGTGCCAGCAGCTTACAGGGGCTTAACTACGAGCAGTACTTC. Amino acid sequence: CASSLQGLNYEQYF.

This rearrangement joins TRBV18 to TRBJ2-1; possibly TRBD2 for D (7 bases). Per germline, CDR1 KGHSH and CDR2 LQKENI. The ends were cut back, 6 bases at V and 5 bases at J, with 20 bases in the middle. CDR3 length: 16 residues. Here the CDR3 reads CASSPSGGGANNEQFF. The CDR3 DNA is TGTGCCAGCTCCCCATCAGGAGGGGGGGCCAACAATGAGCAGTTCTTC.

The rearrangement joins TRBV6-5 to TRBJ1-1, with D possibly matching TRBD1 (5 bases). CDR3 length: 16 residues. V lost 2 bases and J lost 0, with 13 bases in between. The V gene's germline CDR1 is MNHEY and CDR2 SVGAGI. The CDR3 loop reads CASSYANGQMNTEAFF. In nucleotides, the CDR3 is TGTGCCAGCAGTTACGCGAATGGACAAATGAACACTGAAGCTTTCTTT.

The chain combines TRBV18 with TRBJ2-2; maybe TRBD1 (7 bases). The germline CDR1 and CDR2 sequences are KGHSH and LQKENI. The ends were cut back, 0 bases at V and 4 bases at J, with 12 bases in the middle. The CDR3 consists of 16 residues. CDR3 in DNA: TGTGCCAGCTCACCACCGAGCCAGGGGGGCACCGGGGAGCTGTTTTTT. Its translation is CASSPPSQGGTGELFF.

The V call is TRBV5-1, the J call TRBJ1-4, with 8 bases lining up with TRBD1. The V gene end was trimmed by 0 bases and the J gene end by 7 bases; junction bases not matched to a gene: 5. CDR3 length: 15 residues. In germline, CDR1 is SGHRS, CDR2 YFSETQ. The CDR3 loop reads CASSLGTGRSEKLFF. In nucleotides, the CDR3 is TGCGCCAGCAGCTTGGGGACAGGGAGGAGTGAAAAACTGTTTTTT.

There are a few counts of this clone. The rearrangement links TRBV30 to TRBJ2-1, with TRBD2 identical over 8 bases. This CDR3 region has 14 residues. CDR1 and CDR2 from the germline V gene are GTSNPN and SVGIG (reference sequence). Trimming removed 2 bases from V and 4 bases from J; junction bases left unmatched: 4. The CDR3 DNA reads TGTGCCTGGAGTACGGCGGGGGGATACAATGAGCAGTTCTTC. Encoded protein: CAWSTAGGYNEQFF.

This clone was picked up a small number of times. The chain employs TRBV19 and TRBJ1-5; 8 nucleotides align to TRBD1. V dropped 3 bases and J dropped 9; count of bases not matched to a gene: 10. The germline V gene has CDR1 LNHDA and CDR2 SQIVND (reference sequence). CDR3 length equals 15 residues. As DNA, the CDR3 is TGTGCCAGTAGTATTACAGGGGGAAGTTCAAGGCCCCAGCATTTT. Translation: CASSITGGSSRPQHF. Together with reference TRBV19 and TRBJ1-5, the CDR3 gives the full variable domain: DGGITQSPKYLFRKEGQNVTLSCEQNLNHDAMYWYRQDPGQGLRLIYYSQIVNDFQKGDIAEGYSVSREKKESFPLTVTSAQKNPTAFYLCASSITGGSSRPQHFGDGTRLSIL.

V usage is TRBV7-3 and J usage is TRBJ1-6, with TRBD1 as a possible D gene (6 bases). Germline V gene data show CDR1 as SGHTA and CDR2 as FQGTGA. Trimming shortened V by 6 bases and J by 8 bases, and 17 bases separated the two germline ends. CDR3 length: 15 residues. The CDR3 spells CASRRGGAGYSPLHF. The CDR3 DNA sequence: TGTGCCAGCAGACGCGGGGGCGCCGGGTATTCACCCCTCCACTTT.

V is TRBV7-2 and J is TRBJ1-4; D gene uncertain. This CDR3 contains 15 residues. Trimming shortened V by 5 bases and J by 8 bases, and 18 bases separated the two germline ends. Germline CDR1 and CDR2: SGHTA and FQGNSA. The CDR3 region has the DNA TGTGCCAGCAGCGCCTCGAGGGCATCCAGAGAAAAACTGTTTTTT. Its translation is CASSASRASREKLFF.

The chain has TRBV7-2 and TRBJ2-2; D is unresolved. The germline gives CDR1 SGHTA, CDR2 FQGNSA. The CDR3 spans 13 residues. V dropped 5 bases and J dropped 6 bases, with 10 bases sitting between them. The CDR3 DNA sequence: TGTGCCAGCAGCCGCGACTGGGCCGGGGAGCTGTTTTTT. As protein: CASSRDWAGELFF.